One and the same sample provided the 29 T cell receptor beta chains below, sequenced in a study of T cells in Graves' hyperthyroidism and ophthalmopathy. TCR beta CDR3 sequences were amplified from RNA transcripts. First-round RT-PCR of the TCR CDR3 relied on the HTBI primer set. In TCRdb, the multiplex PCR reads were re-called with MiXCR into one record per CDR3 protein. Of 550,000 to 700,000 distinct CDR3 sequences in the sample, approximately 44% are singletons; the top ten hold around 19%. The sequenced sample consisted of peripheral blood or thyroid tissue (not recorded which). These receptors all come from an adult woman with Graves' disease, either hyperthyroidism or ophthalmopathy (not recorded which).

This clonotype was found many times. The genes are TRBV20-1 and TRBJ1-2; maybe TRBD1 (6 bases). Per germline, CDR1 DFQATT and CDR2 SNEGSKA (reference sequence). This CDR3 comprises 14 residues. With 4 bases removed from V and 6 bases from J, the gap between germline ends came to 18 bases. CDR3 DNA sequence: TGCAGTGCTACACTCTACAGGGTCAGGGATGGCTACACCTTC. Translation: CSATLYRVRDGYTF.

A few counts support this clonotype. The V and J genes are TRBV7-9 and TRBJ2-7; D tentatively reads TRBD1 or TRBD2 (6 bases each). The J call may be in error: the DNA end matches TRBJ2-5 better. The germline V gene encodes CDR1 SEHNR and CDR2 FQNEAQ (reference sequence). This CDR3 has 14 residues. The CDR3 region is CASSLVGGMKTQYF. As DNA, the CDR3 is TGTGCCAGCAGCTTAGTAGGGGGGATGAAGACCCAGTACTTC.

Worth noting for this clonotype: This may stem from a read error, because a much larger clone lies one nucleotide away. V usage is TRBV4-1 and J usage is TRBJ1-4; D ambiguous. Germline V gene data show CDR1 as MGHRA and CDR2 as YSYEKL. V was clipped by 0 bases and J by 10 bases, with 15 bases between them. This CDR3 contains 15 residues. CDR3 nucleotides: TGCGCCAGCAGCCAAGATACCCCCTGGGATGTAAAACTGTTTTTT. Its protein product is CASSQDTPWDVKLFF.

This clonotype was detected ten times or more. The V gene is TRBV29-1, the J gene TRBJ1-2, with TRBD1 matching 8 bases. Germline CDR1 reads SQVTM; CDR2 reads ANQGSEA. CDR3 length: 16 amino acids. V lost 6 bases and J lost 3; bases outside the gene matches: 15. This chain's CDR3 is CSVRDVRDRSYYGYTF. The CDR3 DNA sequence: TGCAGCGTACGCGACGTCCGGGACAGGAGCTACTATGGCTACACCTTC.

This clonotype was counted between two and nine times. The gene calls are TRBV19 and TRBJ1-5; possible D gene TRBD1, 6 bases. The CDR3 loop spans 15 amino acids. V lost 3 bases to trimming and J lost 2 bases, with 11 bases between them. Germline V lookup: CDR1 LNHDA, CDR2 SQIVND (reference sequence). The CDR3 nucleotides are TGTGCCAGTAGTATCCAACAGGGAGGCAATCAGCCCCAGCATTTT. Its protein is CASSIQQGGNQPQHF.

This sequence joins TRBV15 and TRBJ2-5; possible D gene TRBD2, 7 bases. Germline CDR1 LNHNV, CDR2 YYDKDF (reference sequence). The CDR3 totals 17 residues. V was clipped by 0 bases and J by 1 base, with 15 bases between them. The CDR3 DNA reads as TGTGCCACCAGCAGAGAGAGCGGGGTGGGGGCCCAAGAGACCCAGTACTTC. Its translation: CATSRESGVGAQETQYF.

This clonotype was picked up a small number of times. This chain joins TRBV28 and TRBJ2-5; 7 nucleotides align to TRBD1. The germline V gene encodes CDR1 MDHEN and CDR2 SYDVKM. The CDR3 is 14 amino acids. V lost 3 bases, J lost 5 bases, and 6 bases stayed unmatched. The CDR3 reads CASSFPTGVETQYF. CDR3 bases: TGTGCCAGCAGTTTTCCCACAGGGGTGGAGACCCAGTACTTC.

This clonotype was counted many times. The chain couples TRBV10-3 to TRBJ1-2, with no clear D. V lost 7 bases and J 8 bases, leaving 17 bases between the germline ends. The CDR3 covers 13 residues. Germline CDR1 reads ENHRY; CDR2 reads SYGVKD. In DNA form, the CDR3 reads TGTGCCATCACCAGAGTCAGCCAGTGGGGCTACACCTTC. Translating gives CAITRVSQWGYTF.

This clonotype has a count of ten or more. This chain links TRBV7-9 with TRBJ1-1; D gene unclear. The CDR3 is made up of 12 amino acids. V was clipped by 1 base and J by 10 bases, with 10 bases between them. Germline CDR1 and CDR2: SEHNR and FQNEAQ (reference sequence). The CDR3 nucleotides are TGTGCCAGCAGCTTAGAAGGCCGAAGAGCTTTCTTT. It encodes CASSLEGRRAFF.

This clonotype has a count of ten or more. DNA of the CDR3: TGTGCCAGCAGCTTAGCGCTGTGGAGATCCTACGAGCAGTACTTC. It specifies CASSLALWRSYEQYF. The chain uses TRBV7-9 and TRBJ2-7; no reliable D call. The germline V gene has CDR1 SEHNR and CDR2 FQNEAQ (reference sequence). The V end was cut by 0 bases, the J end by 1 base, with 10 bases between. This CDR3 spans 15 amino acids.

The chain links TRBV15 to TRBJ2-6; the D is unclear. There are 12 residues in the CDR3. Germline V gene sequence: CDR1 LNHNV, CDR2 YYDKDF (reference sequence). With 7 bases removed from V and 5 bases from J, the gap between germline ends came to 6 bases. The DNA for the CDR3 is TGTGCCACCAACCCTAGGGCCAACGTCCTGACTTTC. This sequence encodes CATNPRANVLTF.

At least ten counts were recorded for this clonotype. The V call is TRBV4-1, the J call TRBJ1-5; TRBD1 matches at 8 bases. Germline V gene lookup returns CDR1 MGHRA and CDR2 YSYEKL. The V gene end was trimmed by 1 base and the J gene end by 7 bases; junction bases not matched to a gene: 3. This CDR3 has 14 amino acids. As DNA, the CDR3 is TGCGCCAGCAGCCAAGGACAGGGGTACCAGCCCCAGCATTTT. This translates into CASSQGQGYQPQHF.

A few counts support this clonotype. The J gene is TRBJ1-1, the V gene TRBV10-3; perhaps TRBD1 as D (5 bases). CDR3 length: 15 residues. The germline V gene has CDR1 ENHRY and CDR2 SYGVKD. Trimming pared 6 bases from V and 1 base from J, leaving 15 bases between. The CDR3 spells CAISSGHMRNTEAFF. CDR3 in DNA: TGTGCCATCAGCTCAGGGCACATGAGGAACACTGAAGCTTTCTTT.

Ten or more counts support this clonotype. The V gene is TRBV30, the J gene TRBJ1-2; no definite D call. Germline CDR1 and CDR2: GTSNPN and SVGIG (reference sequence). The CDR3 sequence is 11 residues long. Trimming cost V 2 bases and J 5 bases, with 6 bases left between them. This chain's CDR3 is CAWSRGYGYTF. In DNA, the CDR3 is TGTGCCTGGAGTCGGGGTTATGGCTACACCTTC.

In DNA form, the CDR3 reads TGTGCCAGCAGCTTAGTGGGGGGAGGGGAAAACACTGAAGCTTTCTTT. Residues: CASSLVGGGENTEAFF. The chain is built from TRBV11-3 and TRBJ1-1, with a weak D call TRBD1 (5 bases). Germline CDR1 SGHNT, CDR2 YENEEA. The CDR3 contains 16 residues. With 1 base removed from V and 2 bases from J, the gap between germline ends came to 14 bases.

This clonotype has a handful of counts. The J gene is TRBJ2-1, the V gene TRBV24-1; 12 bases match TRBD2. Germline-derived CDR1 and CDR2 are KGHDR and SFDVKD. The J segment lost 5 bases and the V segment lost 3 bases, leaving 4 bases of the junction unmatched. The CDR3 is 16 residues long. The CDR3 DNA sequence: TGTGCCACCAGTGATGGACTAGCGGGAATTAACAATGAGCAGTTCTTC. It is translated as CATSDGLAGINNEQFF.

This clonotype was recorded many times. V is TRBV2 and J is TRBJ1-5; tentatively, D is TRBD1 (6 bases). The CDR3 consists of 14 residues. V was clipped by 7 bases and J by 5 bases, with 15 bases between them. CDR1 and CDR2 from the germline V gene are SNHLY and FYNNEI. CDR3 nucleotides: TGTGCCAGCAAAATAGACTCAGGGGATCAGCCCCAGCATTTT. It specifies CASKIDSGDQPQHF.

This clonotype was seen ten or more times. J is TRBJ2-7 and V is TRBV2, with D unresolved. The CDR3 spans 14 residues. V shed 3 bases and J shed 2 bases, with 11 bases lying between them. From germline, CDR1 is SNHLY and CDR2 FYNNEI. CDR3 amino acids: CASSEGSDTYEQYF. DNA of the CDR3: TGTGCCAGCAGTGAGGGATCTGACACCTACGAGCAGTACTTC.

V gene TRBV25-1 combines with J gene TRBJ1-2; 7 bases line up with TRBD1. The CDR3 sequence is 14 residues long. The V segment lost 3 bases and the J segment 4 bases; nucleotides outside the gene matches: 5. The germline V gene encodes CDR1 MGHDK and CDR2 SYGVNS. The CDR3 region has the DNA TGTGCCAGCAGTGACAGGGGACAGCGCTATGGCTACACCTTC. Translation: CASSDRGQRYGYTF.

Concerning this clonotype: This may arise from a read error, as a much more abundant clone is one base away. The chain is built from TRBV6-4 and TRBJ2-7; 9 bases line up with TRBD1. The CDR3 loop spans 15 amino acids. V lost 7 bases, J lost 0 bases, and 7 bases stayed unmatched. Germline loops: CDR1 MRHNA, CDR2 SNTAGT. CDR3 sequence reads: CASKEGTGYSYEQYF. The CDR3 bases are TGTGCCAGCAAAGAAGGGACAGGGTACTCCTACGAGCAGTACTTC.

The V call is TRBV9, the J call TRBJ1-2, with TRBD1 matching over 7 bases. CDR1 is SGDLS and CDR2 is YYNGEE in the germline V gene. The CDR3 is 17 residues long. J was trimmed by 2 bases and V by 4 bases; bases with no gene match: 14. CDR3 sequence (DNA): TGTGCCAGCAGCCGGAAGGCCCGGGACAGCGAAAACTATGGCTACACCTTC. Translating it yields CASSRKARDSENYGYTF. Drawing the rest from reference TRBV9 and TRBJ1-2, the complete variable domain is DSGVTQTPKHLITATGQRVTLRCSPRSGDLSVYWYQQSLDQGLQFLIQYYNGEERAKGNILERFSAQQFPDLHSELNLSSLELGDSALYFCASSRKARDSENYGYTFGSGTRLTVV.

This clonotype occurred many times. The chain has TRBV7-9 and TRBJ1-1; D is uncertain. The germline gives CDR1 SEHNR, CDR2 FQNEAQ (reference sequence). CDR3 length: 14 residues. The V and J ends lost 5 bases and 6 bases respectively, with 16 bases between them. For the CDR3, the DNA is TGTGCCAGCAGCCAAGGACCCCGGGCAGCTGAAGCTTTCTTT. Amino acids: CASSQGPRAAEAFF.

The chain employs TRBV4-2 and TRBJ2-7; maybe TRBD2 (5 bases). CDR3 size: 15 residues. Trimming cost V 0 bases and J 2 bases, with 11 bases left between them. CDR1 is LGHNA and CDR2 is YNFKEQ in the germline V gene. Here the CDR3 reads CASSQDGLVTYEQYF. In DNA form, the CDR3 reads TGTGCCAGCAGCCAAGATGGACTGGTAACCTACGAGCAGTACTTC.

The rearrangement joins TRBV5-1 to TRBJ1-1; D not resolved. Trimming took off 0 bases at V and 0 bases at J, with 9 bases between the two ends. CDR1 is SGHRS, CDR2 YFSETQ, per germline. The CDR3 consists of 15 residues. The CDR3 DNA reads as TGCGCCAGCAGCTTGGAGGGCAGGTTGAACACTGAAGCTTTCTTT. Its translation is CASSLEGRLNTEAFF.

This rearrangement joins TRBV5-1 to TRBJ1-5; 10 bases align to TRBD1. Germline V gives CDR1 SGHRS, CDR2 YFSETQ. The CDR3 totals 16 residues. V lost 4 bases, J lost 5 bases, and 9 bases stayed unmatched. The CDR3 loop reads CASSLTTGGIDQPQHF. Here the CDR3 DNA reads TGCGCCAGCAGCCTCACGACAGGGGGCATTGATCAGCCCCAGCATTTT.

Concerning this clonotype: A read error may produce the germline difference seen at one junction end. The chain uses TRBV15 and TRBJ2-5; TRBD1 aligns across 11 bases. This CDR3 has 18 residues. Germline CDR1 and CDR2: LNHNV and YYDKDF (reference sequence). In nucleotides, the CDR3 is TGTGCCGCCAGCAGCCAGGGGGCGGACAGGGGGCGAGGAGAGACCCAGTACTTC. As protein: CAASSQGADRGRGETQYF.

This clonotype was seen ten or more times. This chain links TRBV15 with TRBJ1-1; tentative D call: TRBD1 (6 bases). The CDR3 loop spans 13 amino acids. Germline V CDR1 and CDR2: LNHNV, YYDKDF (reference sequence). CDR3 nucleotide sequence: TGTGCACACGGCGAGGGGGTGAACACTGAAGCTTTCTTT. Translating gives CAHGEGVNTEAFF. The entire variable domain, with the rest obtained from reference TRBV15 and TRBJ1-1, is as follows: DAMVIQNPRYQVTQFGKPVTLSCSQTLNHNVMYWYQQKSSQAPKLLFHYYDKDFNNEADTPDNFQSRRPNTSFCFLDIRSPGLGDTAMYLCAHGEGVNTEAFFGQGTRLTVV.

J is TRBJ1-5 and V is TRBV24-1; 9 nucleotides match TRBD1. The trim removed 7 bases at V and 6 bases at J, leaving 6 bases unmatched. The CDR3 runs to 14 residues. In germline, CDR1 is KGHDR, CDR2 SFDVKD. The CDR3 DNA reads TGTGCCACCAGCAGGACAGGGGACTCTCAGCCCCAGCATTTT. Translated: CATSRTGDSQPQHF.

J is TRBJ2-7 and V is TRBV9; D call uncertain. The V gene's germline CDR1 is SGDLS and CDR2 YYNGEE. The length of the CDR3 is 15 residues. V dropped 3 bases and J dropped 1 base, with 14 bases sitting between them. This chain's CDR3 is CASSGSRAQSYEQYF. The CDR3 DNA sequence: TGTGCCAGCAGCGGATCCCGGGCCCAGTCCTACGAGCAGTACTTC.